The T cell receptor beta chain described here comes from a study of blood T cells in healthy people across ages. CDR3 size: 16 residues. A second roughly 6 to 11 cycle PCR used barcoded and J-beta primers. All samples gave at least 3 million CDR3-containing paired-end reads. TCRdb ran MiXCR on the 5' RACE reads and lists one entry per CDR3 protein. The data show 1 million or so distinct CDR3 sequences, 20% to 25% seen once. These data also formed part of another study, on T cells of mothers and their children. Turning to that study: A second PCR was performed with the M1S primer. This primer added sample barcodes and 2-4 random nucleotides.

Sequenced sample: blood. The source is a girl aged 2-15 years in good health. This chain connects TRBV21-1 to TRBJ2-3; the table's D call of TRBD2 was not tested on the DNA. TRBV21-1 is marked as a pseudogene. CDR3 sequence (DNA): TGTGCCAGCAAAAACAGTCCCGGCGGGGGGGCAGATACGCAGTATTTT. Amino acid sequence: CASKNSPGGGADTQYF.